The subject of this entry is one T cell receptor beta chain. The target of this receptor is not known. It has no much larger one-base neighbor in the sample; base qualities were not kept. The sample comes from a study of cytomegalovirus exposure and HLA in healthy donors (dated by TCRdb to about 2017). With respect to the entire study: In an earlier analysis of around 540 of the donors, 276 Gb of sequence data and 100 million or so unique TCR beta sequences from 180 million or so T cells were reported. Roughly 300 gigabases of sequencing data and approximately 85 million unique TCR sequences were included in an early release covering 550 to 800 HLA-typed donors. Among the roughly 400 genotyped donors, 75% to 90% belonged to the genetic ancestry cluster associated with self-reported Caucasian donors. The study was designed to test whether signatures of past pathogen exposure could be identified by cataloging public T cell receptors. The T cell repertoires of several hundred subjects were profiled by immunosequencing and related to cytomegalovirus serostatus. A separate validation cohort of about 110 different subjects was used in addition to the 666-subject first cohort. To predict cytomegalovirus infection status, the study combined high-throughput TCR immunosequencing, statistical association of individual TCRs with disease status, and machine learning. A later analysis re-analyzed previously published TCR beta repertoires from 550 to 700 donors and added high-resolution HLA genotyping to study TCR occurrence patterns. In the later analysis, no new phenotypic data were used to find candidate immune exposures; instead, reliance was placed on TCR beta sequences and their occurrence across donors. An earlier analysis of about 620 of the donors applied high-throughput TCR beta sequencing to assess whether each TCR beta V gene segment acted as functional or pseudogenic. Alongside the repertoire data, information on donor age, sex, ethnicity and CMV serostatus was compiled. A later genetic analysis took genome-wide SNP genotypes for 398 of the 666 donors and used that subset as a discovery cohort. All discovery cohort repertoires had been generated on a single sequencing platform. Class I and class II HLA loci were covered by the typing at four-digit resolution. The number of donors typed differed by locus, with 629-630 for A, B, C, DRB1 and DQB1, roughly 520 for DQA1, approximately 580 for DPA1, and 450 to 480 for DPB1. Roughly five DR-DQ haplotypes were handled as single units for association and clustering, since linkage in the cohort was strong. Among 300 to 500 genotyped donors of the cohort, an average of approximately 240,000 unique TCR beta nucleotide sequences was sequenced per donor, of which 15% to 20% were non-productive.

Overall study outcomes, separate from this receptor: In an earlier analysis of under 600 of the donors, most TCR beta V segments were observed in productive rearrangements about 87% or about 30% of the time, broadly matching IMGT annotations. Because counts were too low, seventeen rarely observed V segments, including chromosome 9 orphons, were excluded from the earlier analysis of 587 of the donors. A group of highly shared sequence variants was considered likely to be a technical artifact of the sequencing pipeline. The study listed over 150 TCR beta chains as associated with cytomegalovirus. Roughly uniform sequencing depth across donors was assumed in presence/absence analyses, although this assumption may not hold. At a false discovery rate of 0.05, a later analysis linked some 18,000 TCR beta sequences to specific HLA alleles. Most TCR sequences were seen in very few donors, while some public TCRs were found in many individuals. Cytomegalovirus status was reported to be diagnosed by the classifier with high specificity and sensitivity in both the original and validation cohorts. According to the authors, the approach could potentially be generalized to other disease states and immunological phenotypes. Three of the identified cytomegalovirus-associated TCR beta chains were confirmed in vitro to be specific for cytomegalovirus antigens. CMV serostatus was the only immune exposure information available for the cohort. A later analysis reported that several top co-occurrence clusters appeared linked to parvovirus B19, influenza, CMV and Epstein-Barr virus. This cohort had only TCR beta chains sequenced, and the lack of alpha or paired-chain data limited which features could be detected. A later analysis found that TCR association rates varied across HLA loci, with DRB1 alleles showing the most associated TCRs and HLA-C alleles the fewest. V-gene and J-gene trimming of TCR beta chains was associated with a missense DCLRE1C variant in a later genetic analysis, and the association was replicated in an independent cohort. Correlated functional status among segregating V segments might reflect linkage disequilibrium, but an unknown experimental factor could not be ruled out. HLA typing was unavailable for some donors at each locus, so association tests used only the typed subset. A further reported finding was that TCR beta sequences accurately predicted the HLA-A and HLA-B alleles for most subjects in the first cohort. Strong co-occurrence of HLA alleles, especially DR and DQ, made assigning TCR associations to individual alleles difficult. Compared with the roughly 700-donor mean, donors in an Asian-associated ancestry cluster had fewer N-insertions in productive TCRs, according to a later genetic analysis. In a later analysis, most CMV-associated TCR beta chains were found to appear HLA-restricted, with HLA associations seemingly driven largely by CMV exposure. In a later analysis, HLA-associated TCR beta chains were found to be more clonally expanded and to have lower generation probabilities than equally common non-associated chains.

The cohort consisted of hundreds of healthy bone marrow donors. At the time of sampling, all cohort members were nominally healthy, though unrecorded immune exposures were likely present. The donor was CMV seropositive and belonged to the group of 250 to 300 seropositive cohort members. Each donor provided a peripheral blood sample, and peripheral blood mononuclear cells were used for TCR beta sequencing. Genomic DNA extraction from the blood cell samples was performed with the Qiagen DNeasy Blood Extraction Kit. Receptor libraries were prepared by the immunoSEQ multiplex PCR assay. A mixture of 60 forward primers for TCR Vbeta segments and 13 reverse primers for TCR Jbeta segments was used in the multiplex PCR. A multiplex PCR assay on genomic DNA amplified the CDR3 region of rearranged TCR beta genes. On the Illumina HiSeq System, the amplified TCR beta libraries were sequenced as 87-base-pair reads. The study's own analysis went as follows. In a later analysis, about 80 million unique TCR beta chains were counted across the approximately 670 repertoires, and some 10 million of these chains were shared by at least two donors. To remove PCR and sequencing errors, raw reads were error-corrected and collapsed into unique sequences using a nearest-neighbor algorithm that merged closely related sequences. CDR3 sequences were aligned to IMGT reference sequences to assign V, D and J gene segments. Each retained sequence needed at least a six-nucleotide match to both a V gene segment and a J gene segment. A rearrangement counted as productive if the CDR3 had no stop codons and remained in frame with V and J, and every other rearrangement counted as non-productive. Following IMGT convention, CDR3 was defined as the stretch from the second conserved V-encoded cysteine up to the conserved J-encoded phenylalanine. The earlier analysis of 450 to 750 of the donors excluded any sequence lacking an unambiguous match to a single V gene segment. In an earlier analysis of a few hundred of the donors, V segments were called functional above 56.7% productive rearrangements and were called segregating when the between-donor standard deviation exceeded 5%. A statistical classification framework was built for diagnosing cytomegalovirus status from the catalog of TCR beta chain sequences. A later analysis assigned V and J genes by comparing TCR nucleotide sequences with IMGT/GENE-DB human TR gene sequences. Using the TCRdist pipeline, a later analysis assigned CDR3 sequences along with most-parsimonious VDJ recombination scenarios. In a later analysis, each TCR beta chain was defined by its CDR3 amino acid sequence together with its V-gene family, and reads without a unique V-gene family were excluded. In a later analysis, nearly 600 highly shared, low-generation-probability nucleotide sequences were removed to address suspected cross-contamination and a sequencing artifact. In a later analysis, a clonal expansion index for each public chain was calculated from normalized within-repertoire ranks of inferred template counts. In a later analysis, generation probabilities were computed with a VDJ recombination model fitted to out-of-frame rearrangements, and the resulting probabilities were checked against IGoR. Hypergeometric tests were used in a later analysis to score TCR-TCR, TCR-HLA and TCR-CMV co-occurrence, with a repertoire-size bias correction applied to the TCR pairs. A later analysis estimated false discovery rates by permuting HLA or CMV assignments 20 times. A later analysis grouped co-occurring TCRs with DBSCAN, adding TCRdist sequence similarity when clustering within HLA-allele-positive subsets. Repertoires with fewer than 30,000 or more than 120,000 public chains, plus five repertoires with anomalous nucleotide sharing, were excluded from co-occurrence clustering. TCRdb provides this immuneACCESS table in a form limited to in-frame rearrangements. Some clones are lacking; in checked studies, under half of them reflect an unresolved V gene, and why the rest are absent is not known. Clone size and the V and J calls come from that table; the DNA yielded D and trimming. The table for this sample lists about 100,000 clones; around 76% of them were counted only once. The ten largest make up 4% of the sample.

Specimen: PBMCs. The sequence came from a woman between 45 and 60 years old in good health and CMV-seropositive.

The CDR3 protein sequence reads: CASKREGASYEQYF. The DNA sequence is given as TGTGCCAGCAAACGGGAGGGGGCATCCTACGAGCAGTACTTC. This sequence uses TRBV5-4 and TRBJ2-7; matching of 8 bases hints at TRBD2 as the D gene. The cysteine opens and the phenylalanine closes a CDR3 of 14 amino acids. Left in the record is the CDR3 DNA by itself, 42 bases read in frame from the first base. Looking up the germline V gene (reference sequence) yields CDR1 SGHNT and CDR2 YYREEE. Trimming takes 6 bases from V and 1 base from J, and the germline ends sit 14 bases apart.